This entry is about one T cell receptor (beta chain). Its specificity is not known. Naive-designated CD8 cells lacked CD45RO, were positively enriched for CCR7, and omitted terminally differentiated effector memory CD45RA+ cells. This specimen comes from a study of shared clonotypes between healthy human individuals. Trimming took 2 bases from V and 2 from J, leaving 12 bases between them. The CDR3 is 15 residues long. CDR1 and CDR2 from the germline V gene are SSHAT and FNYEAQ (reference sequence). Study results and caveats: Sequencing depth was expected to influence donor clonotype sharing. Sequencing of the sorted subsets was shown by rarefaction to be incomplete despite large depth.

Assay execution took place at the deep level. Sequencing was performed with immunoSEQ multiplex PCR; in TCRdb, only in-frame clones are kept and a portion is missing. The repertoire includes millions of clones, under 95% of them detected once, and 1.7% sits in the top ten. Material for sequencing was naive CD8+ T cells from PBMCs. This TCR derives from a man aged 18 to 29 in good health. Some clones in this sample may be carry-over from other donors' samples. The V and J genes are TRBV7-7 and TRBJ2-5; possibly TRBD1 for D (5 bases). CDR3 sequence: CASSLNRLEQETQYF. The CDR3 DNA reads TGTGCCAGCAGCTTAAACAGGCTAGAACAAGAGACCCAGTACTTC.